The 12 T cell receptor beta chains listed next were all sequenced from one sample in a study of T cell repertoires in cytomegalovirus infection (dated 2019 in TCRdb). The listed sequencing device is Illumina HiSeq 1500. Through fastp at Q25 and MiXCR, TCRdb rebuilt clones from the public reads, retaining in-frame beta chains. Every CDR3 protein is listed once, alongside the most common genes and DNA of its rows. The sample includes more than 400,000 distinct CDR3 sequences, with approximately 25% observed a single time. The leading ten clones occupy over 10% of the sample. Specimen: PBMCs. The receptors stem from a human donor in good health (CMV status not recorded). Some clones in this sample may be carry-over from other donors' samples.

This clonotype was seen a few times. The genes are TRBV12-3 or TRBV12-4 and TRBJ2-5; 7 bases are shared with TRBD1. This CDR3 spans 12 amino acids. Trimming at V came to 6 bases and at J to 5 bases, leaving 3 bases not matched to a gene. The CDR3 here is CASRATGETQYF. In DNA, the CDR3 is TGTGCCAGCAGAGCGACAGGGGAGACCCAGTACTTC.

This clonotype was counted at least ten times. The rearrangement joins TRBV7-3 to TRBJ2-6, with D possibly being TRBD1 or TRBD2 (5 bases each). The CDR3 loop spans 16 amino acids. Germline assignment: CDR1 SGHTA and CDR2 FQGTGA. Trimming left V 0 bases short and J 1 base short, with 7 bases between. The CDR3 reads CASSLTGGSGANVLTF. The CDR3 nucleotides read TGTGCCAGCAGCTTAACTGGGGGATCTGGGGCCAACGTCCTGACTTTC.

In nucleotides, the CDR3 is TGTGCCTGGAAAACAGCAAATTTCTATGGCTACACCTTC. Its protein product is CAWKTANFYGYTF. The V gene is TRBV30, the J gene TRBJ1-2; D gene uncertain. The CDR3 spans 13 residues. Germline assignment: CDR1 GTSNPN and CDR2 SVGIG (reference sequence). Trimming cost V 4 bases and J 4 bases, with 13 bases left between them.

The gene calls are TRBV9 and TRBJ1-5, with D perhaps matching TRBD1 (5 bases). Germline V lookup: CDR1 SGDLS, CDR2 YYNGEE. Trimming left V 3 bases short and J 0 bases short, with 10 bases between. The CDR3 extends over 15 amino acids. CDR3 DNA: TGTGCCAGCAGCGCGGGGGGTTTTAGCAATCAGCCCCAGCATTTT. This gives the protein CASSAGGFSNQPQHF.

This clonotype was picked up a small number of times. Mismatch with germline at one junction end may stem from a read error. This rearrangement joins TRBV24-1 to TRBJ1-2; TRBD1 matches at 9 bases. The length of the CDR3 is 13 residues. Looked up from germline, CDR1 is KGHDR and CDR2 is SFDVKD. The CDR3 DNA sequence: TGTGCCACCAGTGATTCCCCCGGGACAGGGTCATACTTC. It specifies CATSDSPGTGSYF.

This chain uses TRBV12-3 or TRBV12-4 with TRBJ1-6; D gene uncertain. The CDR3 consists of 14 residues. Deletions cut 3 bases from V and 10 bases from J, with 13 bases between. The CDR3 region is CASSLTGKGSPLHF. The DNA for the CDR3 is TGTGCCAGCAGTTTGACGGGGAAGGGATCACCCCTCCACTTT.

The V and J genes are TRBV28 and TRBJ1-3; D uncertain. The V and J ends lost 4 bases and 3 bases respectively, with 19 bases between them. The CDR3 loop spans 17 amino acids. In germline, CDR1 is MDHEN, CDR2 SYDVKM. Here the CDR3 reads CASSSLTLPRLGNTIYF. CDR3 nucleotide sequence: TGTGCCAGCAGTTCTCTCACCTTGCCTCGACTTGGAAACACCATATATTTT. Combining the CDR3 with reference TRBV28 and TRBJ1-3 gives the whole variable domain DVKVTQSSRYLVKRTGEKVFLECVQDMDHENMFWYRQDPGLGLRLIYFSYDVKMKEKGDIPEGYSVSREKKERFSLILESASTNQTSMYLCASSSLTLPRLGNTIYFGEGSWLTVV.

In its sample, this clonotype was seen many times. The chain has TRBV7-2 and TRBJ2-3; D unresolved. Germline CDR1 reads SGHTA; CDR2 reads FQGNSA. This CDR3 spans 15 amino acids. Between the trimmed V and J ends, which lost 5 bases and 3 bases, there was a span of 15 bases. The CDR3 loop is CASSPALRSTDTQYF. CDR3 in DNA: TGTGCCAGCAGCCCCGCCCTGAGGAGTACAGATACGCAGTATTTT.

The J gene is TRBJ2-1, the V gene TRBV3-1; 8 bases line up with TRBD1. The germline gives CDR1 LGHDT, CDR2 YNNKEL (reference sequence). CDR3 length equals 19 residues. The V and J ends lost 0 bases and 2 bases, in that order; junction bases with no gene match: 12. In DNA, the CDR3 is TGTGCCAGCAGCCAAGACGTCGGAAGGGCAGGGGGCGCCTACAATGAGCAGTTCTTC. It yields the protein CASSQDVGRAGGAYNEQFF.

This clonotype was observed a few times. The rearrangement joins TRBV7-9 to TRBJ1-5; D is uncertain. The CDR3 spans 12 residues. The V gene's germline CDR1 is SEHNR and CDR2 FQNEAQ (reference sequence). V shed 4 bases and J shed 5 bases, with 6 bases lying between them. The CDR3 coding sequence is TGTGCCAGCAGCTCCCCTGATCAGCCCCAGCATTTT. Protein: CASSSPDQPQHF.

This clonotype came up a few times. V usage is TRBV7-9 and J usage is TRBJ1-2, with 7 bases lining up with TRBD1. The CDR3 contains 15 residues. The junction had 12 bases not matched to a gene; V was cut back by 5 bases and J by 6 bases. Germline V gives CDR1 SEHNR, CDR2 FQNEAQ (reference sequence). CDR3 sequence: CASSPQGQGGNGYTF. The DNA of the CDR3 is TGTGCCAGCAGCCCCCAGGGCCAGGGGGGTAATGGCTACACCTTC.

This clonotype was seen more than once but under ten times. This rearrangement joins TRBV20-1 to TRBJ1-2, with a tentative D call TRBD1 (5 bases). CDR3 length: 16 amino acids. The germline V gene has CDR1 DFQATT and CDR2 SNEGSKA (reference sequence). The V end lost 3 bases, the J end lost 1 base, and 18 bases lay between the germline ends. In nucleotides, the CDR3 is TGCAGTGCTAGGGCCACGAACCAGGGAGATAACTATGGCTACACCTTC. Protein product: CSARATNQGDNYGYTF.